Listed below are T cell receptor beta chains from one sample, sequenced in a study of T cells expressing NK-cell markers. Using the 5' RACE reads, TCRdb records one entry per CDR3 protein without DNA. The sample has 400,000 to 500,000 distinct CDR3 sequences. The specimen was blood T cells: a sorted CD56 or NKG2C T cell subset, CD4+ or CD8+ T cells, or bulk PBMC T cells (not recorded which). The receptors shown here come from a woman aged 18-70 years in good health. Each CDR3 is given with its conserved first and last residue.

TRBV19	TRBJ2-1	CASSIHGAYEQFF
TRBV20-1	TRBJ2-1	CSARVSHRPAANEQFF
TRBV20-1	TRBJ2-2	CSAQLAQANTGELFF
TRBV7-2	TRBJ2-5	CASSSGAQETQYF
TRBV12-3/TRBV12-4	TRBJ1-6	CASRPGQGMYSPLHF
TRBV7-2	TRBJ2-1	CASSYVGGGDNEQFF
TRBV10-1	TRBJ1-1	CASTGLNTQAFF
TRBV29-1	TRBJ2-7	CSVEDLTSGPYEQYF
TRBV4-3	TRBJ1-1	CASCLTGQLNTEAFF
TRBV7-8	TRBJ2-2	CASSLGQGSGELFF
TRBV25-1	TRBJ1-6	CASSDGGGSYNSPLHF
TRBV20-1	TRBJ2-4	CSAGTGELAKNIQYF
TRBV7-2	TRBJ1-6	CASSSIYNSPLHF
TRBV28	TRBJ2-7	CASSGRYYEQYF
TRBV5-1	TRBJ2-1	CASTPLTGEDEQFF